This is a list of T cell receptor beta chains from one sample in a study of neurological immune-mediated disorders. TCRdb ran MiXCR on the 5' RACE reads and lists one entry per CDR3 protein. The sample lists about 74,000 distinct CDR3 sequences, 4% to 6% occurring once. The sample consisted of PBMCs. These receptor sequences come from a man aged 18 to 29 with multiple sclerosis. Both conserved end residues are part of each CDR3. The D gene is left open where the match is weak. Some rows mark clone size as missing; the rest say once, few, many or name a class of expanded clone.

D gene,J gene,V gene,clone size,CDR3 protein,CDR3 DNA
TRBD1,TRBJ1-2,TRBV20-1,many,CSASGQGRANYGYTF,TGCAGTGCTAGCGGACAGGGCCGAGCTAACTATGGCTACACCTTC
NA,TRBJ1-5,TRBV7-2,many,CASSLGGAVKPQHF,TGTGCCAGCAGCTTAGGAGGGGCCGTAAAGCCCCAGCATTTT
NA,TRBJ2-7,TRBV18,many,CASSQEAGSYYEQYF,TGTGCCAGCTCACAAGAAGCCGGTAGCTACTACGAGCAGTACTTC
NA,TRBJ2-3,TRBV7-3,many,CASSLMAGKDGTQYF,TGTGCCAGCAGCTTAATGGCAGGGAAGGATGGTACGCAGTATTTT
NA,TRBJ1-1,TRBV5-1,NA,CASSRTRVGTEAFF,TGCGCCAGCAGCCGCACCAGGGTGGGAACTGAAGCTTTCTTT
TRBD2,TRBJ2-3,TRBV12-3/TRBV12-4,many,CASSLVGGFSGNTQYF,TGTGCCAGCAGTTTAGTCGGCGGGTTTAGCGGGAATACGCAGTATTTT
NA,TRBJ1-4,TRBV9,many,CASSVVEGTNEKLFF,TGTGCCAGCAGCGTAGTGGAAGGGACTAATGAAAAACTGTTTTTT
NA,TRBJ2-3,TRBV7-3,many,CASSLSVGTGQDTQYF,TGTGCCAGCAGCTTAAGTGTGGGAACAGGGCAAGATACGCAGTATTTT
NA,TRBJ1-1,TRBV10-3,many,CATGGSGRWDTEAFF,TGTGCCACCGGTGGGTCAGGGCGGTGGGACACTGAAGCTTTCTTT
NA,TRBJ1-2,TRBV20-1,many,CSAPRGGLNYGYTF,TGCAGTGCTCCCAGGGGTGGCCTGAACTATGGCTACACCTTC
TRBD2,TRBJ2-7,TRBV5-1,many,CASSSGTSGYEQYF,TGCGCCAGCAGCTCCGGGACTAGCGGCTACGAGCAGTACTTC
TRBD1,TRBJ1-2,TRBV5-5,many,CASSSVYGTGFRDTF,TGTGCCAGCAGCTCCGTGTACGGGACAGGGTTCAGGGACACCTTC
NA,TRBJ2-7,TRBV20-1,many,CSARDRGYEQYF,TGCAGTGCTAGAGACAGGGGCTACGAGCAGTACTTC
NA,TRBJ2-5,TRBV20-1,many,CSAIGAQETQYF,TGCAGTGCTATAGGGGCCCAAGAGACCCAGTACTTC
NA,TRBJ2-1,TRBV10-1,NA,CASSEWRGHEQFF,TGCGCCAGCAGTGAATGGAGGGGACATGAGCAGTTCTTC
NA,TRBJ1-1,TRBV2,many,CASGTSAARYTEAFF,TGTGCCAGCGGAACTTCAGCGGCGCGGTACACTGAAGCTTTCTTT
TRBD2,TRBJ2-7,TRBV12-3/TRBV12-4,many,CASSGSSGRAVSYEQYF,TGTGCCAGCAGCGGCTCTAGCGGGAGGGCCGTCTCGTACGAGCAGTACTTC
TRBD2,TRBJ2-7,TRBV5-6,many,CASSLGRRGISYEQYF,TGTGCCAGCAGCTTGGGTCGGCGGGGGATATCCTACGAGCAGTACTTC
TRBD1,TRBJ1-1,TRBV7-9,many,CASSGWTGMSPEAFF,TGTGCCAGCAGCGGTTGGACAGGGATGAGCCCTGAAGCTTTCTTT
TRBD1,TRBJ2-3,TRBV27,many,CASSWTGASTDTQYF,TGTGCCAGCAGCTGGACAGGGGCGAGCACAGATACGCAGTATTTT
NA,TRBJ1-5,TRBV3-1,few,CASSQAGNQPQNF,TGTGCCAGCAGCCAAGCAGGGAATCAGCCCCAGAATTTT
NA,TRBJ2-5,TRBV15,many,CATSATHTRDPQETQYF,TGTGCCACCAGCGCCACCCACACCCGGGACCCACAAGAGACCCAGTACTTC
NA,TRBJ2-3,TRBV7-6,NA,CASSSWWPREGGTDTQYF,TGTGCCAGCAGCTCTTGGTGGCCCCGAGAAGGGGGCACAGATACGCAGTATTTT
NA,TRBJ2-1,TRBV6-5,many,CASSPDNGVHNEQFF,TGTGCCAGCAGCCCAGACAACGGGGTCCACAATGAGCAGTTCTTC
NA,TRBJ2-1,TRBV6-2/TRBV6-3,many,CASLGDGPYNEQFF,TGTGCCAGCCTTGGTGACGGGCCCTACAATGAGCAGTTCTTC
NA,TRBJ2-3,TRBV5-1,many,CASSLYGVDLADTQYF,TGCGCCAGCAGCTTGTACGGCGTGGATCTTGCAGATACGCAGTATTTT
NA,TRBJ2-7,TRBV29-1,NA,CSVESSHSYEQYF,TGCAGCGTTGAATCGTCCCACTCCTACGAGCAGTACTTC
NA,TRBJ1-5,TRBV12-3/TRBV12-4,many,CASSFRGSRDQPQHF,TGTGCCAGCAGTTTTCGGGGTAGTAGGGATCAGCCCCAGCATTTT
NA,TRBJ2-6,TRBV7-9,many,CASSLVLSGANVLTF,TGTGCCAGCAGCCTCGTCCTCTCTGGGGCCAACGTCCTGACTTTC
NA,TRBJ2-1,TRBV24-1,many,CATSDLQTGTYNEQFF,TGTGCCACCAGTGATTTGCAAACAGGGACCTACAATGAGCAGTTCTTC
NA,TRBJ1-1,TRBV3-1,many,CASSRGVGHTEAFF,TGTGCCAGCAGCCGGGGGGTAGGGCACACTGAAGCTTTCTTT
TRBD2,TRBJ2-3,TRBV5-1,many,CASNHERGTSTDTQYF,TGCGCCAGCAACCATGAGCGGGGTACTAGCACAGATACGCAGTATTTT
NA,TRBJ1-2,TRBV7-9,many,CASSLGSGAAANYGYTF,TGTGCCAGCAGCTTGGGATCGGGGGCTGCCGCTAACTATGGCTACACCTTC
NA,TRBJ2-1,TRBV12-5,many,CASGFQGIYNEQFF,TGTGCTAGTGGTTTCCAGGGGATCTACAATGAGCAGTTCTTC
TRBD2,TRBJ2-1,TRBV5-6,many,CASSLYGLAGDNEQFF,TGTGCCAGCAGCTTGTATGGACTAGCGGGGGACAATGAGCAGTTCTTC
TRBD1,TRBJ2-7,TRBV5-1,many,CASSLGQGASYEQYF,TGCGCCAGCAGCTTAGGACAGGGGGCATCCTACGAGCAGTACTTC
NA,TRBJ2-1,TRBV19,NA,CASSIATSSYNEEFF,TGTGCCAGTAGTATTGCCACGAGCTCCTACAATGAGGAGTTCTTC
TRBD2,TRBJ2-5,TRBV24-1,many,CATSEGGLAETQYF,TGTGCCACCAGTGAGGGCGGACTAGCGGAGACCCAGTACTTC
NA,TRBJ1-2,TRBV29-1,many,CSIGTWGVGDYGYTF,TGCAGCATTGGGACATGGGGAGTAGGGGACTATGGCTACACCTTC
TRBD2,TRBJ2-1,TRBV6-6,NA,CASSQSGRAGNEQFF,TGTGCCAGCAGTCAGAGCGGGAGGGCGGGTAATGAGCAGTTCTTC
TRBD1,TRBJ1-1,TRBV5-1,many,CASSSWGQLNTEAFF,TGCGCCAGCAGCTCATGGGGACAGTTGAACACTGAAGCTTTCTTT
NA,TRBJ1-4,TRBV7-2,many,CASSFPGATNEKLFF,TGTGCCAGCAGCTTTCCAGGGGCAACTAATGAAAAACTGTTTTTT
NA,TRBJ1-5,TRBV6-6,few,CASRRALGQPQNF,TGTGCCAGCAGGCGAGCCCTCGGGCAGCCCCAGAATTTT
NA,TRBJ1-2,TRBV20-1,many,CSARDRPPSFYGYTF,TGCAGTGCTAGGGATCGGCCCCCTTCCTTCTATGGCTACACCTTC
NA,TRBJ1-6,TRBV12-3/TRBV12-4,few,CASSPTGRGASGNSPLNF,TGTGCCAGCAGTCCTACAGGACGGGGAGCTTCGGGTAATTCACCCCTCAACTTT
TRBD1,TRBJ2-7,TRBV11-1,many,CASSSRDRYSYEQYF,TGTGCCAGCAGCTCGCGGGACAGGTACTCCTACGAGCAGTACTTC
NA,TRBJ1-2,TRBV29-1,many,CSVEMRTVDYGYTF,TGCAGCGTTGAAATGAGGACAGTGGACTATGGCTACACCTTC
NA,TRBJ2-7,TRBV29-1,many,CSVATGSSYEQYF,TGCAGCGTTGCTACAGGGAGTTCCTACGAGCAGTACTTC